The 12 T cell receptor beta chains listed next were all sequenced from one sample in a study of STAT5B mutations in CD4+ large granular lymphocyte leukemia. Sequencing was performed with immunoSEQ multiplex PCR; in TCRdb, only in-frame clones are kept and a portion is missing. Of roughly 41,000 clones detected, around 80% appear once; the ten largest clones hold 0.45% to 0.6%. The sequenced material came from CD4+ T cells from blood buffy coats. Receptors originate from a human donor in good health.

This chain links TRBV5-1 with TRBJ2-5, with no clear D. The ends were cut back, 0 bases at V and 2 bases at J, with 8 bases in the middle. From germline, CDR1 is SGHRS and CDR2 YFSETQ. CDR3 size: 14 residues. CDR3 DNA: TGCGCCAGCAGCTTGGGCCTAAGACAAGAGACCCAGTACTTC. This sequence encodes CASSLGLRQETQYF.

The gene calls are TRBV6-5 and TRBJ2-7; tentatively, D is TRBD1 or TRBD2 (5 bases each). The germline V and J ends were trimmed by 5 bases and 10 bases, with 12 bases remaining between them. Germline V gene sequence: CDR1 MNHEY, CDR2 SVGAGI. This CDR3 is built from 11 residues. CDR3 amino acids: CASSNHRDQYF. DNA of the CDR3: TGTGCCAGCAGTAATCACCGGGACCAGTACTTC.

The V call is TRBV5-4, the J call TRBJ2-7; 13 bases map to TRBD2. V was clipped by 4 bases and J by 0 bases; unmatched bases: 7. The CDR3 consists of 17 residues. Germline values: CDR1 SGHNT, CDR2 YYREEE (reference sequence). The DNA of the CDR3 is TGTGCCAGCAGCCTTAGACTAGCGGGGGGCCTCTCCTACGAGCAGTACTTC. It codes for CASSLRLAGGLSYEQYF.

V gene TRBV6-6 combines with J gene TRBJ1-4, with TRBD1 as a possible D gene (5 bases). CDR3 length: 13 amino acids. V lost 6 bases to trimming and J lost 6 bases, with 11 bases between them. Germline CDR1 and CDR2: MNHNY and SVGAGI (reference sequence). CDR3 bases: TGTGCCAGCAGAAGAGGGACGGATGAAAAACTGTTTTTT. Protein: CASRRGTDEKLFF.

This clone came up a few times. Different DNA sequences within this sample yield the same CDR3. The chain has TRBV7-9 and TRBJ2-7, with TRBD1 matching 8 bases. The J segment lost 1 base and the V segment lost 0 bases, leaving 5 bases of the junction unmatched. This CDR3 has 16 residues. Germline V lookup: CDR1 SEHNR, CDR2 FQNEAQ (reference sequence). CDR3 coding DNA: TGTGCCAGCAGCTTAGCCACAGGGGGAAGGTCCTACGAGCAGTACTTC. Residues: CASSLATGGRSYEQYF.

The chain joins TRBV5-1 to TRBJ2-1; 10 bases match TRBD2. Germline V gives CDR1 SGHRS, CDR2 YFSETQ. The CDR3 has 16 residues. Germline trimming cut 5 bases from V and 0 bases from J; bases unmatched to any gene: 5. The CDR3 spells CASSSGTSASYNEQFF. The DNA of the CDR3 is TGCGCCAGCAGTTCCGGGACTAGCGCCTCCTACAATGAGCAGTTCTTC.

This chain connects TRBV5-1 to TRBJ2-2; D is unclear. Germline lookup yields CDR1 SGHRS and CDR2 YFSETQ. Trimming left V 0 bases short and J 5 bases short, with 8 bases between. This CDR3 has 14 amino acids. This chain's CDR3 is CASSLAGTTGELFF. The CDR3 region has the DNA TGCGCCAGCAGCTTGGCTGGCACGACCGGGGAGCTGTTTTTT.

This rearrangement joins TRBV4-3 to TRBJ1-2; D gene ambiguous. The V gene's germline CDR1 is LGHNA and CDR2 YSLEER. This CDR3 has 15 residues. Trimming cost V 0 bases and J 5 bases, with 13 bases left between them. The CDR3, as DNA: TGCGCCAGCAGCCAAGAACCGGGGAGACTTTATGGCTACACCTTC. This sequence encodes CASSQEPGRLYGYTF.

The gene calls are TRBV5-5 and TRBJ2-5; TRBD1 agrees at 9 bases. V lost 0 bases to trimming and J lost 5 bases; unmatched junction nucleotides: 2. This CDR3 spans 14 amino acids. Per germline, CDR1 SGHKS and CDR2 YYEKEE (reference sequence). The CDR3 reads CASSLDRGQETQYF. In DNA, the CDR3 is TGTGCCAGCAGCTTGGACAGGGGGCAGGAGACCCAGTACTTC.

The rearrangement joins TRBV5-4 to TRBJ1-2, with D possibly matching TRBD1 (5 bases). V gave up 0 bases and J gave up 6 bases, with 12 bases separating them. The CDR3 is 14 amino acids. Germline loops: CDR1 SGHNT, CDR2 YYREEE (reference sequence). The DNA for the CDR3 is TGTGCCAGCAGCTTGGCCTTAACAGGACATGGCTACACCTTC. Protein sequence: CASSLALTGHGYTF.

The CDR3 spells CASSLRGQGPEQYF. CDR3 nucleotide sequence: TGTGCCAGCAGCCTCCGGGGGCAGGGGCCGGAGCAGTACTTC. The rearrangement joins TRBV4-2 to TRBJ2-7, with D perhaps TRBD1 or TRBD2 (6 bases each). This CDR3 has 14 amino acids. Trimming took 4 bases from V and 7 from J, leaving 17 bases between them. Germline lookup yields CDR1 LGHNA and CDR2 YNFKEQ.

This clone was seen a few times. The chain links TRBV21-1 to TRBJ1-5; the listed D gene, TRBD1, was not tested against the DNA. TRBV21-1 constitutes a pseudogene. The CDR3 runs 11 residues. DNA of the CDR3: TGTGCCAGCAGCAAACTAGGGGAACAACATTTT. Protein: CASSKLGEQHF.